The 8 T cell receptor beta chains reported below all come from one sample, sequenced in a study of beta chain features in type 1 diabetes. Every bit of the isolated RNA underwent reverse transcription, so sequencing read expressed TCRB transcripts. Sequencing used immunoSEQ multiplex PCR; TCRdb keeps in-frame clones, though not all of them. This sample yields 680,000 or so clones, of which around 15% are seen a single time; less than 0.025% belongs to the top ten. Study-wide findings and caveats: Shortening that was moderate but significant affected the TCRB CDR3s of Type 1 diabetes patients in all four CD4+ subsets.

These receptors' antigens are unknown. Specimen: naive CD4+ T cells from blood. These receptors were obtained from a man between 18 and 29 years old with type 1 diabetes.

The V gene is TRBV30, the J gene TRBJ2-7, with TRBD1 matching over 9 bases. Germline loops: CDR1 GTSNPN, CDR2 SVGIG (reference sequence). The V segment lost 3 bases and the J segment 0 bases; nucleotides outside the gene matches: 3. The CDR3 is 14 residues long. The CDR3 region has the DNA TGTGCCTGGAGCCCGGACAGGGGCTCCTACGAGCAGTACTTC. Translating gives CAWSPDRGSYEQYF.

The chain uses TRBV7-2 and TRBJ1-3; 12 bases fit TRBD1. Germline CDR1 is SGHTA and CDR2 is FQGNSA. The CDR3 is 17 residues long. V shed 0 bases and J 4 bases; nucleotides not matched to a gene: 4. In nucleotides, the CDR3 is TGTGCCAGCAGCTTAGCGGGGACAGGGGGCAAAGGAAACACCATATATTTT. Translating it yields CASSLAGTGGKGNTIYF.

This clone was counted a few times. The J gene is TRBJ2-1, the V gene TRBV19, with D perhaps assigned TRBD1 or TRBD2 (5 bases each). V lost 4 bases and J 4 bases, leaving 8 bases between the germline ends. The length of the CDR3 is 13 residues. Germline values: CDR1 LNHDA, CDR2 SQIVND (reference sequence). CDR3 nucleotide sequence: TGTGCCAGTAGTACCGGGACGTACAATGAGCAGTTCTTC. Protein: CASSTGTYNEQFF.

The rearrangement uses TRBV27 and TRBJ2-7, with D perhaps TRBD1 or TRBD2 (5 bases each). The CDR3 is 13 amino acids. Germline V gene sequence: CDR1 MNHEY, CDR2 SMNVEV (reference sequence). V was cut by 8 bases and J by 2 bases, with 13 bases left in between. The CDR3 DNA reads as TGTGCCAGCGGCCGGGACCGTCCCTACGAGCAGTACTTC. Residues: CASGRDRPYEQYF.

This clone was recorded a few times. The J gene is TRBJ1-1, the V gene TRBV29-1; D is unclear. Germline V CDR1 and CDR2: SQVTM, ANQGSEA. V was pared by 3 bases and J by 0 bases, with 5 bases between. This CDR3 is 12 amino acids long. The CDR3 reads CSVEVLNTEAFF. The CDR3 DNA reads as TGCAGCGTTGAGGTTCTGAACACTGAAGCTTTCTTT.

This clone was found a few times. The chain joins TRBV21-1 to TRBJ1-2. TRBV21-1 constitutes a pseudogene. The CDR3 runs to 13 residues. The DNA of the CDR3 is TGTGCCAGCAGCAAAGTTGGGACCTATGGCTACACCTTC. It yields the protein CASSKVGTYGYTF.

The chain couples TRBV7-2 to TRBJ2-3; D uncertain. Trimming removed 5 bases from V and 3 bases from J, with 18 bases in between. Germline CDR1 SGHTA, CDR2 FQGNSA. The CDR3 extends over 16 amino acids. The CDR3 DNA sequence: TGTGCCAGCAGCCAAAGCTTCGCTCCCTCTACAGATACGCAGTATTTT. The encoded protein is CASSQSFAPSTDTQYF. Full variable domain (outside the CDR3, taken from reference TRBV7-2 and TRBJ2-3): GAGVSQSPSNKVTEKGKDVELRCDPISGHTALYWYRQSLGQGLEFLIYFQGNSAPDKSGLPSDRFSAERTGGSVSTLTIQRTQQEDSAVYLCASSQSFAPSTDTQYFGPGTRLTVL.

The V gene is TRBV5-4, the J gene TRBJ2-7; D gene ambiguous. V was shortened by 3 bases and J by 0 bases, with 10 bases between the two germline ends. There are 14 residues in the CDR3. The germline CDR1 and CDR2 sequences are SGHNT and YYREEE (reference sequence). CDR3 DNA sequence: TGTGCCAGCAGCTCGATGATGAGCTCCTACGAGCAGTACTTC. Protein product: CASSSMMSSYEQYF.